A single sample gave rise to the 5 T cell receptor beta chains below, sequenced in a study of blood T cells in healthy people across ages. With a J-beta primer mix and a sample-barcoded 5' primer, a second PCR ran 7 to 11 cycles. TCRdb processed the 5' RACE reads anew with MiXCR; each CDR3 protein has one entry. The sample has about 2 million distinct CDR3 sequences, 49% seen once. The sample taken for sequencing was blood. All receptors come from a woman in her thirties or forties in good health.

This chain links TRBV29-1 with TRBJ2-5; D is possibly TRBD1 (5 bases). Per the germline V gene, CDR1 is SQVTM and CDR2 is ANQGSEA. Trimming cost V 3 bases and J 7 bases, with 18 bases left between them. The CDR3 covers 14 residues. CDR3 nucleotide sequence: TGCAGCGTTGATGAAGTGGGGTCCCAGGGGACCCAGTACTTC. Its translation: CSVDEVGSQGTQYF.

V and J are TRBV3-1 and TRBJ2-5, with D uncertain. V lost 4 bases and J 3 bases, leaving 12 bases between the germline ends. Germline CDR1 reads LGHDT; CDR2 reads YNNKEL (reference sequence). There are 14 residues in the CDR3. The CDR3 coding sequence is TGTGCCAGCAGCCCATGGACCGAGGAAGAGACCCAGTACTTC. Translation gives CASSPWTEEETQYF.

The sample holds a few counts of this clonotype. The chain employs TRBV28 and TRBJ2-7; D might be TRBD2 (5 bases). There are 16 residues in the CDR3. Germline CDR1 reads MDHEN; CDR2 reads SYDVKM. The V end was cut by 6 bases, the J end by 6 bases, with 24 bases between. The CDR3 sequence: CASSPGSVRRRGEQYF. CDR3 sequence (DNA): TGTGCCAGCAGCCCCGGGTCCGTAAGACGACGGGGCGAGCAGTACTTC. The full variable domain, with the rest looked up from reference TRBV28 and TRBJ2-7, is DVKVTQSSRYLVKRTGEKVFLECVQDMDHENMFWYRQDPGLGLRLIYFSYDVKMKEKGDIPEGYSVSREKKERFSLILESASTNQTSMYLCASSPGSVRRRGEQYFGPGTRLTVT.

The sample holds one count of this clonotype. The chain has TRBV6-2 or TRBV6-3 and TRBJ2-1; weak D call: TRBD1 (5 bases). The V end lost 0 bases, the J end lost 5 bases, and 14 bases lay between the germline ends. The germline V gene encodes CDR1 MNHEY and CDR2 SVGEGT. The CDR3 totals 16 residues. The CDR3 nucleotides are TGTGCCAGCAGTTACTCTCCAGGGTTCGTGGACAATGAGCAGTTCTTC. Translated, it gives CASSYSPGFVDNEQFF.

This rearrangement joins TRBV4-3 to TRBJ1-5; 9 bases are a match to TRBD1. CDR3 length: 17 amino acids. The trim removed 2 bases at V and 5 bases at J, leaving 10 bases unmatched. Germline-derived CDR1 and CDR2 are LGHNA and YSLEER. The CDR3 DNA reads TGCGCCAGCAGCCAATCCCCCGGGACAGGGTACGATCAGCCCCAGCATTTT. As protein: CASSQSPGTGYDQPQHF.